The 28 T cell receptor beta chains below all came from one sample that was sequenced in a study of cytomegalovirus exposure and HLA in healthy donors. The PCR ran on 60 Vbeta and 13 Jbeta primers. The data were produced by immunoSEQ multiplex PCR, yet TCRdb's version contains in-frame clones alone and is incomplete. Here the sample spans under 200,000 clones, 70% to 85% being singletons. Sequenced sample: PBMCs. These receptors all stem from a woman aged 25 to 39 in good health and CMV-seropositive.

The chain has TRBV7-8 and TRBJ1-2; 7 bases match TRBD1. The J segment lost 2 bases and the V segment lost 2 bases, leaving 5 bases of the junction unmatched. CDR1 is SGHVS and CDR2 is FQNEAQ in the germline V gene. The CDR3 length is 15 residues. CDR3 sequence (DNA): TGTGCCAGCAGCTTACAGGGGGTAGGGAACTATGGCTACACCTTC. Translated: CASSLQGVGNYGYTF.

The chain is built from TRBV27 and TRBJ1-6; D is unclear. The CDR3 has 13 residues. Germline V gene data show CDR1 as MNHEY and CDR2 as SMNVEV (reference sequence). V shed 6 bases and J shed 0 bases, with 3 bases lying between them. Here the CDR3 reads CASRSSYNSPLHF. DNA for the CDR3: TGTGCCAGCAGGAGCTCCTATAATTCACCCCTCCACTTT.

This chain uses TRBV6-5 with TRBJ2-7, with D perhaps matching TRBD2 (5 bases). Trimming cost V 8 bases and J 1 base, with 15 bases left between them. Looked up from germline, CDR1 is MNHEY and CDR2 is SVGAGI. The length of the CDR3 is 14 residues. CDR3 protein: CASGEFMASYEQYF. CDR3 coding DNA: TGTGCCAGCGGGGAGTTTATGGCATCCTACGAGCAGTACTTC.

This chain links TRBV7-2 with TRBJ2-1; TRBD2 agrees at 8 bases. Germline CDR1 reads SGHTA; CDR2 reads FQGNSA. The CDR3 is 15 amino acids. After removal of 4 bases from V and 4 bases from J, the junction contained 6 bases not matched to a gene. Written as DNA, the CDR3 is TGTGCCAGCAGCTACTGGCGGGGGGAGTACAATGAGCAGTTCTTC. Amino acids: CASSYWRGEYNEQFF.

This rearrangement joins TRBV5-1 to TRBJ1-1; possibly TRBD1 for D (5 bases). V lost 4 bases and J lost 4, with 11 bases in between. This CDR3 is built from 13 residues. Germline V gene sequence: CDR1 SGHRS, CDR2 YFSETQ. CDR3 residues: CASSLQGGTEAFF. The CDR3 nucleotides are TGCGCCAGCAGCCTCCAGGGAGGCACTGAAGCTTTCTTT.

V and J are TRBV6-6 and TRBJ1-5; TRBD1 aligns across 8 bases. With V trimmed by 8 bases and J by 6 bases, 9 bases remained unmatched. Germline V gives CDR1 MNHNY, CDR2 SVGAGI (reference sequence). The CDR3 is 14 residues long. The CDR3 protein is CASGNRGGGQPQHF. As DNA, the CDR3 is TGTGCCAGCGGCAACAGGGGGGGAGGTCAGCCCCAGCATTTT.

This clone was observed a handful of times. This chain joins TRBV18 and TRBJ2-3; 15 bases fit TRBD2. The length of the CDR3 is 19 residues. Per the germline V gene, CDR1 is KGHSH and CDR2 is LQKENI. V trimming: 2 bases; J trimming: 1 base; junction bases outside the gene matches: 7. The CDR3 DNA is TGTGCCAGCTCACCAGGACTAGCGGGGGGGCCTAGGGGCACAGATACGCAGTATTTT. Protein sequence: CASSPGLAGGPRGTDTQYF.

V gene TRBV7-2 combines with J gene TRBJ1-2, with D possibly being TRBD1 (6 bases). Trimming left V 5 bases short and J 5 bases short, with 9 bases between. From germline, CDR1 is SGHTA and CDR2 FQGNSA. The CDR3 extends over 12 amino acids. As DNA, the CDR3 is TGTGCCAGCAGCGACACAGGGTATGGCTACACCTTC. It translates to CASSDTGYGYTF. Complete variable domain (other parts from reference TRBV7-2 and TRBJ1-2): GAGVSQSPSNKVTEKGKDVELRCDPISGHTALYWYRQSLGQGLEFLIYFQGNSAPDKSGLPSDRFSAERTGGSVSTLTIQRTQQEDSAVYLCASSDTGYGYTFGSGTRLTVV.

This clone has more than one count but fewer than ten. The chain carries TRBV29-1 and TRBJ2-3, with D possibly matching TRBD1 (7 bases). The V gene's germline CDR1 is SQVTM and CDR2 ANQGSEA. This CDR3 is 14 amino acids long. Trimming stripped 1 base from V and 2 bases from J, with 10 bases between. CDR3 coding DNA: TGCAGCGTTGAAGCAGGGGGGTCCACAGATACGCAGTATTTT. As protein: CSVEAGGSTDTQYF.

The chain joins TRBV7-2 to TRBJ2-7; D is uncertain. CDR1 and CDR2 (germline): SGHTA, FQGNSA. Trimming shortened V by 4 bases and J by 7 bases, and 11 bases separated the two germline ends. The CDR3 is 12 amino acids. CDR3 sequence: CASSSPSREQYF. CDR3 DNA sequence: TGTGCCAGCAGCTCGCCCTCTAGGGAGCAGTACTTC.

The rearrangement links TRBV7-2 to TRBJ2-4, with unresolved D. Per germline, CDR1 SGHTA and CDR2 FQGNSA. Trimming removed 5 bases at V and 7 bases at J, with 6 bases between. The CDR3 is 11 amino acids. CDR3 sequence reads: CASSVQNIQYF. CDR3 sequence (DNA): TGTGCCAGCAGCGTGCAGAACATTCAGTACTTC.

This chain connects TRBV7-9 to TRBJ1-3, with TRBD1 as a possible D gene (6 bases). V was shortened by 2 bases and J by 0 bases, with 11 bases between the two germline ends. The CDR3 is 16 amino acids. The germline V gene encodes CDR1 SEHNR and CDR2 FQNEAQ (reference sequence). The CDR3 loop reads CASSLLDRFSGNTIYF. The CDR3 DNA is TGTGCCAGCAGCTTACTAGACAGGTTCTCTGGAAACACCATATATTTT. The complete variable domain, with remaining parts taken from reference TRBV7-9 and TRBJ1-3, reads DTGVSQNPRHKITKRGQNVTFRCDPISEHNRLYWYRQTLGQGPEFLTYFQNEAQLEKSRLLSDRFSAERPKGSFSTLEIQRTEQGDSAMYLCASSLLDRFSGNTIYFGEGSWLTVV.

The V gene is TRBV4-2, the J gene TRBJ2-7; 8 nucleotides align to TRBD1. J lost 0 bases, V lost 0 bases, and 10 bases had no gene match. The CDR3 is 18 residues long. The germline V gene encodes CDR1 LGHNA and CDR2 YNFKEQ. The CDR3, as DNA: TGTGCCAGCAGCCAAGAAGCGTGGACAGGGACACCCTCCTACGAGCAGTACTTC. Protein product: CASSQEAWTGTPSYEQYF.

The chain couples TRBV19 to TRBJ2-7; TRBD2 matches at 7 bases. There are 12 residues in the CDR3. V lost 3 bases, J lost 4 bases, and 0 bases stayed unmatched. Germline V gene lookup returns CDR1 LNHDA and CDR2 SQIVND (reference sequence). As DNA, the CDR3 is TGTGCCAGTAGTATGGGAGGGTACGAGCAGTACTTC. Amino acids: CASSMGGYEQYF.

The CDR3, as DNA: TGTGCCAGCTCATCCGGACTAGCGGGCCGCAATGAGCAGTTCTTC. Protein: CASSSGLAGRNEQFF. The rearrangement links TRBV18 to TRBJ2-1; TRBD2 matches 11 bases. V dropped 5 bases and J dropped 6; count of bases not matched to a gene: 6. CDR1 KGHSH and CDR2 LQKENI come from the germline V gene. The CDR3 has 15 amino acids.

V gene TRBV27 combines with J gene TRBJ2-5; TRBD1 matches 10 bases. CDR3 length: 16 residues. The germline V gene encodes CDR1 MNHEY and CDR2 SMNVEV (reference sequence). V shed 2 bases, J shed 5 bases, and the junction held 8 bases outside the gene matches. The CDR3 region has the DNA TGTGCCAGCAGTTTAGGGGGACAGGGGTTGCGGGAGACCCAGTACTTC. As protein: CASSLGGQGLRETQYF.

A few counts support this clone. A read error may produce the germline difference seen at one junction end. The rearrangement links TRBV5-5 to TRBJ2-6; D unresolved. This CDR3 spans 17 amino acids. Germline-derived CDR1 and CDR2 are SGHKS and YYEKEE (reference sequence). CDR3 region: CASSQDGDNSGANVLTF. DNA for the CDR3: TGCGCCAGCAGCCAAGATGGCGACAACTCTGGGGCCAACGTCCTGACTTTC. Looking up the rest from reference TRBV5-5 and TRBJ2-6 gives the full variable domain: DAGVTQSPTHLIKTRGQQVTLRCSPISGHKSVSWYQQVLGQGPQFIFQYYEKEERGRGNFPDRFSARQFPNYSSELNVNALLLGDSALYLCASSQDGDNSGANVLTFGAGSRLTVL.

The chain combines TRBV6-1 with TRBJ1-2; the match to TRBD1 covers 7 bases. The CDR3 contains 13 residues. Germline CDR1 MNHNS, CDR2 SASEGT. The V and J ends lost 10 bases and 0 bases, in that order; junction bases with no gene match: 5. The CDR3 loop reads CATGTASNYGYTF. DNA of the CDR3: TGTGCCACCGGGACAGCTTCTAACTATGGCTACACCTTC.

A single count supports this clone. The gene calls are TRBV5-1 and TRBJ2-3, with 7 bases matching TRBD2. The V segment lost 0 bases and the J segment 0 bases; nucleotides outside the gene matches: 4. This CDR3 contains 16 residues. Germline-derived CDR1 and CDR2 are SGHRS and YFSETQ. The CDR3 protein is CASSLVGSGSTDTQYF. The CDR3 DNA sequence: TGCGCCAGCAGCTTGGTGGGTAGCGGGAGCACAGATACGCAGTATTTT.

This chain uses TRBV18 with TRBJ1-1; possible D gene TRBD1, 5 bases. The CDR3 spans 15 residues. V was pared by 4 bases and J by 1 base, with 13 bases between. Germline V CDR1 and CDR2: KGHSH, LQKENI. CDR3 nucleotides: TGTGCCAGCTCACTCAATCAGGGATCGAACACTGAAGCTTTCTTT. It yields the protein CASSLNQGSNTEAFF.

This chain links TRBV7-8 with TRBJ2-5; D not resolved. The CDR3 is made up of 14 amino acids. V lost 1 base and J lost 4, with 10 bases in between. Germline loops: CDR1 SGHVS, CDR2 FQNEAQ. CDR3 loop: CASSLGPTRETQYF. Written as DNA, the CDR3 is TGTGCCAGCAGCTTAGGGCCGACACGAGAGACCCAGTACTTC.

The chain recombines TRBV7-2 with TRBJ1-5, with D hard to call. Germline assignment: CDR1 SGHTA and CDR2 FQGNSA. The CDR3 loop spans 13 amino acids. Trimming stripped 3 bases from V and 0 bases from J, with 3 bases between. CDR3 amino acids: CASSFYSNQPQHF. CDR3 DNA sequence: TGTGCCAGCAGCTTCTATAGCAATCAGCCCCAGCATTTT.

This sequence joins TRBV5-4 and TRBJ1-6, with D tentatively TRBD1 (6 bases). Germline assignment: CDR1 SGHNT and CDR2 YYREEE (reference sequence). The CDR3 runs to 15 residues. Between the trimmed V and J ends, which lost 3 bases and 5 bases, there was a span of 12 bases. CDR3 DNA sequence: TGTGCCAGCAGCTGGACCCGGGACAATAATTCACCCCTCCACTTT. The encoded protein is CASSWTRDNNSPLHF.

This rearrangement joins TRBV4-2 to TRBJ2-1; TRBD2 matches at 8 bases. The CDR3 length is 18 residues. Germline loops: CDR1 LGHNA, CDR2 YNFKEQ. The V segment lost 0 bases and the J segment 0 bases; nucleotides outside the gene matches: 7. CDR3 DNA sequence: TGTGCCAGCAGCCAAGAATTAGGGGGACTAGGCTCCTACAATGAGCAGTTCTTC. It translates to CASSQELGGLGSYNEQFF.

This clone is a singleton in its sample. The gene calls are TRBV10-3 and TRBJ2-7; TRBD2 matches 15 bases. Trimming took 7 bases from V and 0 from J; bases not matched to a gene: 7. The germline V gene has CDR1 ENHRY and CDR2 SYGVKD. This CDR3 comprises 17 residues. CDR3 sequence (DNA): TGTGCCATCACCAGGGGACTAGCGGGGGGAGGCTCCTACGAGCAGTACTTC. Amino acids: CAITRGLAGGGSYEQYF.

This CDR3 reads CAIATGLDNEQFF. The CDR3, as DNA: TGTGCCATTGCAACAGGGCTGGACAATGAGCAGTTCTTC. The chain recombines TRBV10-3 with TRBJ2-1; a weak D match, TRBD1 (6 bases). The CDR3 sequence is 13 residues long. V lost 9 bases to trimming and J lost 5 bases, with 14 bases between them. CDR1 and CDR2 from the germline V gene are ENHRY and SYGVKD.

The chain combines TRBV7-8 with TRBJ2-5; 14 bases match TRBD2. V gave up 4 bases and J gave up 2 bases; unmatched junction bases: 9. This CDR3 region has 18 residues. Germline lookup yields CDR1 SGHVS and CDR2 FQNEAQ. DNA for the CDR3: TGTGCCAGCAGCTCGCGACTAGCGGGGGGGCGGGGGCAAGAGACCCAGTACTTC. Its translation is CASSSRLAGGRGQETQYF.

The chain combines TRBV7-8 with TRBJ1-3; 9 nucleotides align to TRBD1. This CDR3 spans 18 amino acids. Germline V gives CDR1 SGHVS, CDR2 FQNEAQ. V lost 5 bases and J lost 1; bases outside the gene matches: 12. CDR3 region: CASSPTRDRVLSGNTIYF. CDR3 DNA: TGTGCCAGCAGCCCGACACGGGACAGGGTTCTTTCTGGAAACACCATATATTTT.